The 5 T cell receptor beta chains given below trace back to one sample, sequenced in a study of T cells after yellow fever vaccination (dated 2019 in TCRdb). The library was generated by 5' RACE. Instrument on record: Illumina HiSeq 2500. TCRdb itself trimmed the public reads at Q25 with fastp, ran MiXCR and retained productive beta chains. Merged by CDR3 protein, the rows form single entries marked with the most common genes and DNA. The table for this sample lists under 55,000 distinct CDR3 sequences; approximately 6.6% of them were counted only once. Of the sample, 20% to 25% is held by the ten largest clones. The intended sense of this specimen's treatment or condition label: live attenuated yellow fever vaccine strain. Sequenced material: CD8+ T cells not binding an NS4B(214-222) dextramer, sorted from PBMCs, taken approximately 40 days after the first yellow fever vaccination. The cell subset or site label of this sample denotes: NS4B epitope dextramer-negative CD8 T cells. The receptors were gathered from a young man who received the YFV17D yellow fever vaccine.

The sample holds many counts of this clonotype. The chain joins TRBV12-3 or TRBV12-4 to TRBJ2-7; 11 bases fit TRBD1. Trimming took 5 bases from V and 2 from J; bases not matched to a gene: 5. The CDR3 has 15 residues. The CDR3 here is CASSGPGQGAYEQYF. DNA of the CDR3: TGTGCCAGCAGTGGCCCGGGACAGGGGGCCTACGAGCAGTACTTC.

This clonotype was seen a few times. The chain joins TRBV5-6 to TRBJ2-2; the D is unclear. From germline, CDR1 is SGHDT and CDR2 YYEEEE. The length of the CDR3 is 13 residues. Trimming took off 4 bases at V and 6 bases at J, with 10 bases between the two ends. The CDR3 sequence is CASSPLFSGELFF. The CDR3 region has the DNA TGTGCCAGCAGCCCCTTATTTTCCGGGGAGCTGTTTTTT.

This clonotype has ten or more counts. The chain links TRBV5-1 to TRBJ1-1; D remains ambiguous. This CDR3 region has 13 residues. The ends were cut back, 2 bases at V and 2 bases at J, with 7 bases in the middle. Germline CDR1 SGHRS, CDR2 YFSETQ. CDR3 sequence: CASSLRGNTEAFF. CDR3 nucleotide sequence: TGCGCCAGCAGCTTACGAGGTAACACTGAAGCTTTCTTT.

The V call is TRBV4-1, the J call TRBJ2-2, with D maybe TRBD2 (6 bases). The CDR3 extends over 13 amino acids. The germline CDR1 and CDR2 sequences are MGHRA and YSYEKL. The germline V and J ends were trimmed by 0 bases and 7 bases, with 6 bases remaining between them. CDR3 DNA: TGCGCCAGCAGCCAAGAGGGAGGCGGGGAGCTGTTTTTT. Translating gives CASSQEGGGELFF.

This clonotype appeared many times. The chain combines TRBV7-9 with TRBJ1-3; no firm D call. The CDR3 loop spans 16 amino acids. The V gene's germline CDR1 is SEHNR and CDR2 FQNEAQ (reference sequence). The V gene lost 4 bases and the J gene lost 4 bases, with 17 bases spanning the gap. The CDR3 sequence: CASSSSTEAVGNTIYF. The CDR3 DNA sequence: TGTGCCAGCAGCTCCAGTACGGAAGCTGTAGGAAACACCATATATTTT.